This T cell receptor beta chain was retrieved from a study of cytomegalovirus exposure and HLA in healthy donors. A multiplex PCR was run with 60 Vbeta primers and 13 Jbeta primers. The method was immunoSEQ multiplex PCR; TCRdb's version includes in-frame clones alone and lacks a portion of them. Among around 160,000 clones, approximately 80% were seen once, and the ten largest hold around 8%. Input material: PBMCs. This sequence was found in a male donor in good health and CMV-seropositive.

The CDR3 loop is CSGTGGLGAKNIQYF. The CDR3 nucleotides read TGTTCCGGGACAGGGGGCTTAGGAGCCAAAAACATTCAGTACTTC. This chain joins TRBV30 and TRBJ2-4; 12 bases line up with TRBD1. The germline V gene encodes CDR1 GTSNPN and CDR2 SVGIG (reference sequence). The CDR3 runs to 15 residues.